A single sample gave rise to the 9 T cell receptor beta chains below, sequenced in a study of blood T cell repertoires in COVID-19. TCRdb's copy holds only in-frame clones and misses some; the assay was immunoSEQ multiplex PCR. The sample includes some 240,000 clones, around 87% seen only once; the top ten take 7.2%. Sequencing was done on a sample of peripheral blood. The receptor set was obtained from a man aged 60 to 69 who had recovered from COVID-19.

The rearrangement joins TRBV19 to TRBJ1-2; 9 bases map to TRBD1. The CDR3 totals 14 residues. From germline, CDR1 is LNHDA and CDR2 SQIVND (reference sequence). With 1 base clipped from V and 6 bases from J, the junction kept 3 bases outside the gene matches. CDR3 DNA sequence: TGTGCCAGTAGTATAGTACACAGGGGGCATGGCTACACCTTC. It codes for CASSIVHRGHGYTF.

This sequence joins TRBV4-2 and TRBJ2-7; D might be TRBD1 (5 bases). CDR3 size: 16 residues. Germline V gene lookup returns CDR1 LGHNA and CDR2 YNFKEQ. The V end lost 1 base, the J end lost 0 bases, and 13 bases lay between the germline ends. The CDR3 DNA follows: TGTGCCAGCAGCCAAGTGAGACGACAGAGCTCCTACGAGCAGTACTTC. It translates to CASSQVRRQSSYEQYF.

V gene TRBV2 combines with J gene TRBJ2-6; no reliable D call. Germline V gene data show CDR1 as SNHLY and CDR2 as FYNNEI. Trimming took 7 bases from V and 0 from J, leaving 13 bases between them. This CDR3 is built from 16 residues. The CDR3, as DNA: TGTGCCAGCACCCTAACGCTGCCCTCTGGGGCCAACGTCCTGACTTTC. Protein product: CASTLTLPSGANVLTF.

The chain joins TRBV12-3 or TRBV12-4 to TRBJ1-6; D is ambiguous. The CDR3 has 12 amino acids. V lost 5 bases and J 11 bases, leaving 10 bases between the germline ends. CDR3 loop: CASSLGEPPLHF. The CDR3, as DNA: TGTGCCAGCAGTCTCGGGGAGCCACCCCTCCACTTT.

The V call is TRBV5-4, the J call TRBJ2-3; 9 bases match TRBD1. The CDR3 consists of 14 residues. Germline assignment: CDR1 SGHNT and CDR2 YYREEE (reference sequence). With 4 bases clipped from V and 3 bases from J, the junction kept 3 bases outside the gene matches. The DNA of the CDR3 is TGTGCCAGCAGCAGGACAGGGGAAACAGATACGCAGTATTTT. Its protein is CASSRTGETDTQYF.

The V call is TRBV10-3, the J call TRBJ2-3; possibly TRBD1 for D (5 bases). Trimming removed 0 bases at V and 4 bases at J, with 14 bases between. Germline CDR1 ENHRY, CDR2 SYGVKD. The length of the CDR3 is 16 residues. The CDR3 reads CAISESATVSADTQYF. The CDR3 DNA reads TGTGCCATCAGTGAGTCCGCGACAGTATCAGCAGATACGCAGTATTTT.

CDR3: CASSADPGGPLYEQYF. The CDR3 nucleotides are TGTGCCAGCAGCGCCGACCCGGGGGGGCCATTATACGAGCAGTACTTC. V is TRBV9 and J is TRBJ2-7; 8 nucleotides match TRBD2. This CDR3 contains 16 residues. The V segment lost 3 bases and the J segment 4 bases; nucleotides outside the gene matches: 12. The V gene's germline CDR1 is SGDLS and CDR2 YYNGEE.

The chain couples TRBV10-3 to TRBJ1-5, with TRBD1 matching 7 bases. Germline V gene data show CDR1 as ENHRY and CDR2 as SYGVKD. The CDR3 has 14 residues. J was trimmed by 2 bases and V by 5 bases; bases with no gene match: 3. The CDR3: CAISRDRGNQPQHF. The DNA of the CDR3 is TGTGCCATCAGTCGCGACAGGGGCAATCAGCCCCAGCATTTT.

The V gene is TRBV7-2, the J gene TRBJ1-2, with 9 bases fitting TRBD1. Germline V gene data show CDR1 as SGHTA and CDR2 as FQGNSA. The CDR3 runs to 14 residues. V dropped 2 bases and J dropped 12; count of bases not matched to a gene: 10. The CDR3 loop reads CASSLTGTGKSHTF. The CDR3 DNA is TGTGCCAGCAGCTTAACCGGGACAGGGAAGAGCCACACCTTC.